This T cell receptor beta chain was recorded in a study of spatial heterogeneity in lung cancer. Germline CDR1 reads KGHSH; CDR2 reads LQKENI. The J segment lost 6 bases and the V segment lost 4 bases, leaving 3 bases of the junction unmatched. This CDR3 has 14 residues. Time point reported: sample taken at primary tumor resection. The input material, whole RNA from tumor, nontumor lung or frozen PBMC, was sequenced unsorted. Using its own MiXCR run on the 5' RACE reads, TCRdb lists one record per CDR3 protein. This sample carries roughly 39,000 distinct CDR3 sequences, under 7% of them seen once, and the ten largest clones take around 10%.

The clonotype originates from a male donor with early-stage non-small cell lung cancer. The chain couples TRBV18 to TRBJ1-5, with 10 bases aligning to TRBD1. Sample: PBMCs, taken at surgery. As DNA, the CDR3 is TGTGCCAGCTCACTCGGGGACAGGGGTCAGCCCCAGCATTTT. It codes for CASSLGDRGQPQHF.